The 20 T cell receptor beta chains below come from one sample, sequenced in a study of T cell responses to AZD1222 COVID-19 vaccine. Profiling relied on immunoSEQ multiplex PCR, and the TCRdb table lists in-frame clones only, not all of them. The sample has 150,000 or so clones, more than 75% seen once. The sequencing here drew on peripheral blood, taken on day 0 of AZD1222 vaccination. The receptors shown here come from an adult in good health.

V gene TRBV27 combines with J gene TRBJ1-1; the D gene is possibly TRBD1 (5 bases). V lost 10 bases to trimming and J lost 1 base, with 13 bases between them. Germline values: CDR1 MNHEY, CDR2 SMNVEV (reference sequence). The CDR3 loop spans 13 amino acids. CDR3 sequence (DNA): TGTGCCACCGCGGGACCGTCGAACACTGAAGCTTTCTTT. This encodes CATAGPSNTEAFF.

V is TRBV9 and J is TRBJ2-5, with D perhaps matching TRBD1 or TRBD2 (5 bases each). The CDR3 length is 14 residues. The V gene's germline CDR1 is SGDLS and CDR2 YYNGEE. Trimming took 2 bases from V and 3 from J, leaving 11 bases between them. This CDR3 is CASSVAGTEETQYF. In DNA form, the CDR3 reads TGTGCCAGCAGCGTGGCAGGGACCGAAGAGACCCAGTACTTC.

The V and J genes are TRBV28 and TRBJ1-5; a weak D match, TRBD1 (5 bases). Germline V lookup: CDR1 MDHEN, CDR2 SYDVKM. Between the trimmed V and J ends, which lost 6 bases and 0 bases, there was a span of 15 bases. CDR3 length: 16 residues. The DNA of the CDR3 is TGTGCCAGCAGATCCCCCAGGGACCATAGCAATCAGCCCCAGCATTTT. It codes for CASRSPRDHSNQPQHF.

This sequence joins TRBV18 and TRBJ1-2; tentatively, D is TRBD1 (5 bases). There are 18 residues in the CDR3. V lost 0 bases and J lost 6, with 23 bases in between. From germline, CDR1 is KGHSH and CDR2 LQKENI. The CDR3, as DNA: TGTGCCAGCTCACCACCTTCGACAGTACCAAGGCACCGTGATGGCTACACCTTC. Protein: CASSPPSTVPRHRDGYTF.

The gene calls are TRBV5-6 and TRBJ1-3, with no clear D. Trimming took off 4 bases at V and 1 base at J, with 6 bases between the two ends. Germline V gives CDR1 SGHDT, CDR2 YYEEEE. The CDR3 is 13 residues long. CDR3 loop: CASSQSSGNTIYF. DNA of the CDR3: TGTGCCAGCAGCCAGAGTTCTGGAAACACCATATATTTT.

This chain connects TRBV6-2 or TRBV6-3 to TRBJ2-7; no clear D. This CDR3 has 13 amino acids. V was cut by 6 bases and J by 3 bases, with 12 bases left in between. Germline loops: CDR1 MNHEY, CDR2 SVGEGT. CDR3 sequence: CASSPHQHYEQYF. DNA of the CDR3: TGTGCCAGCAGCCCACATCAACACTACGAGCAGTACTTC.

The chain employs TRBV5-1 and TRBJ2-5; D remains unclear. The CDR3 is 12 residues long. The germline CDR1 and CDR2 sequences are SGHRS and YFSETQ. Trimming took 5 bases from V and 4 from J, leaving 9 bases between them. CDR3 region: CASSNRAETQYF. DNA of the CDR3: TGCGCCAGCAGTAATAGGGCAGAGACCCAGTACTTC.

The J gene is TRBJ2-7, the V gene TRBV20-1; D perhaps matches TRBD1 (5 bases). The CDR3 totals 13 residues. The germline V gene encodes CDR1 DFQATT and CDR2 SNEGSKA (reference sequence). V was cut by 3 bases and J by 3 bases, with 12 bases left in between. The CDR3, as DNA: TGCAGTGCTAGTCGGACATCCCTCTACGAGCAGTACTTC. Translated: CSASRTSLYEQYF.

The V and J genes are TRBV6-5 and TRBJ2-7; D possibly corresponds to TRBD2 (6 bases). There are 13 residues in the CDR3. Trimming stripped 6 bases from V and 3 bases from J, with 12 bases between. The germline V gene has CDR1 MNHEY and CDR2 SVGAGI. CDR3 bases: TGTGCCAGCAGCCCCGGGACTTTCTACGAGCAGTACTTC. It yields the protein CASSPGTFYEQYF.

J is TRBJ2-7 and V is TRBV19; D is possibly TRBD1 or TRBD2 (5 bases each). Germline lookup yields CDR1 LNHDA and CDR2 SQIVND (reference sequence). Trimming stripped 3 bases from V and 3 bases from J, with 9 bases between. CDR3 length: 13 residues. CDR3 nucleotide sequence: TGTGCCAGTAGTATGAGGGGATACTACGAGCAGTACTTC. This encodes CASSMRGYYEQYF.

This chain links TRBV5-8 with TRBJ1-5; 7 nucleotides align to TRBD1. With V trimmed by 0 bases and J by 0 bases, 6 bases remained unmatched. Per germline, CDR1 SGHTS and CDR2 YDEGEE. The CDR3 is made up of 17 amino acids. The CDR3 DNA reads TGTGCCAGCAGCTTGGGGGACAGCGCTTATAGCAATCAGCCCCAGCATTTT. Translation gives CASSLGDSAYSNQPQHF. Full variable domain (outside the CDR3, taken from reference TRBV5-8 and TRBJ1-5): EAGVTQSPTHLIKTRGQQATLRCSPISGHTSVYWYQQALGLGLQFLLWYDEGEERNRGNFPPRFSGRQFPNYSSELNVNALELEDSALYLCASSLGDSAYSNQPQHFGDGTRLSIL.

V usage is TRBV6-6 and J usage is TRBJ1-1; tentative D call: TRBD1 (5 bases). In germline, CDR1 is MNHNY, CDR2 SVGAGI (reference sequence). V was shortened by 6 bases and J by 7 bases, with 21 bases between the two germline ends. The CDR3 covers 15 residues. In DNA form, the CDR3 reads TGTGCCAGCAGGATACCTCCCCCGGGGGGAGATGAAGCTTTCTTT. Amino acid sequence: CASRIPPPGGDEAFF.

The V and J genes are TRBV29-1 and TRBJ2-5; 8 nucleotides match TRBD2. The V gene end was trimmed by 7 bases and the J gene end by 10 bases; junction bases not matched to a gene: 17. The CDR3 extends over 14 amino acids. The V gene's germline CDR1 is SQVTM and CDR2 ANQGSEA. In nucleotides, the CDR3 is TGCAGCGCCGGGGGGGCAGGACCCACGGGGGGCCAGTACTTC. This translates into CSAGGAGPTGGQYF. The full variable domain, in which reference TRBV29-1 and TRBJ2-5 provide the parts outside the CDR3, is SAVISQKPSRDICQRGTSLTIQCQVDSQVTMMFWYRQQPGQSLTLIATANQGSEATYESGFVIDKFPISRPNLTFSTLTVSNMSPEDSSIYLCSAGGAGPTGGQYFGPGTRLLVL.

In nucleotides, the CDR3 is TGTGCCAGCAGTGTAGGGGTCTACAATGAGCAGTTCTTC. Translation: CASSVGVYNEQFF. This chain links TRBV6-4 with TRBJ2-1; the D gene is possibly TRBD1 (5 bases). V dropped 4 bases and J dropped 3 bases, with 7 bases sitting between them. Germline V gene data show CDR1 as MRHNA and CDR2 as SNTAGT. The CDR3 length is 13 residues.

The rearrangement links TRBV3-1 (or the pseudogene TRBV3-2) to TRBJ2-5, with D unclear. Germline V gene sequence: CDR1 LGHDT, CDR2 YNNKEL (reference sequence). Trimming cost V 5 bases and J 4 bases, with 14 bases left between them. The CDR3 runs to 14 residues. In DNA, the CDR3 is TGTGCCAGCAGCACACAACCGCTGGGAGAGACCCAGTACTTC. Protein product: CASSTQPLGETQYF.

The CDR3 sequence is CASSARLPYNEQFF. The CDR3 DNA reads as TGTGCCAGCAGCGCCCGGTTACCCTACAATGAGCAGTTCTTC. The chain couples TRBV5-4 to TRBJ2-1; D not certain. V was shortened by 4 bases and J by 2 bases, with 10 bases between the two germline ends. Germline V gives CDR1 SGHNT, CDR2 YYREEE (reference sequence). This CDR3 region has 14 residues.

This clone was recorded once. The chain is built from TRBV19 and TRBJ2-5, with 13 bases matching TRBD2. The CDR3 totals 15 residues. Germline V gives CDR1 LNHDA, CDR2 SQIVND (reference sequence). V was pared by 5 bases and J by 2 bases, with 2 bases of the junction left unmatched. For the CDR3, the DNA is TGTGCCAGTAGTCAGGGACTAGCGGGACAAGAGACCCAGTACTTC. Residues: CASSQGLAGQETQYF.

This clone was picked up one time. The gene calls are TRBV12-1 and TRBJ2-7; the listed D gene, TRBD1, was not tested against the DNA. TRBV12-1 is a pseudogene. The CDR3 covers 15 residues. The CDR3 region is CASILRAGWVYEQYF. For the CDR3, the DNA is TGTGCCAGCATCCTCCGGGCAGGGTGGGTGTACGAGCAGTACTTC.

The V and J genes are TRBV6-5 and TRBJ1-1, with D hard to call. The ends were cut back, 7 bases at V and 1 base at J, with 10 bases in the middle. This CDR3 contains 13 residues. Germline V CDR1 and CDR2: MNHEY, SVGAGI. CDR3 DNA sequence: TGTGCCAGCAAGTTACAAGGGAACACTGAAGCTTTCTTT. This codes for CASKLQGNTEAFF.

V usage is TRBV19 and J usage is TRBJ1-5, with a weak D call TRBD1 (6 bases). Germline V gene data show CDR1 as LNHDA and CDR2 as SQIVND (reference sequence). Trimming took 7 bases from V and 1 from J, leaving 14 bases between them. The CDR3 consists of 15 residues. The CDR3 region is CASTRGGWSNQPQHF. The CDR3 nucleotides read TGTGCCAGTACCAGGGGTGGATGGAGCAATCAGCCCCAGCATTTT.